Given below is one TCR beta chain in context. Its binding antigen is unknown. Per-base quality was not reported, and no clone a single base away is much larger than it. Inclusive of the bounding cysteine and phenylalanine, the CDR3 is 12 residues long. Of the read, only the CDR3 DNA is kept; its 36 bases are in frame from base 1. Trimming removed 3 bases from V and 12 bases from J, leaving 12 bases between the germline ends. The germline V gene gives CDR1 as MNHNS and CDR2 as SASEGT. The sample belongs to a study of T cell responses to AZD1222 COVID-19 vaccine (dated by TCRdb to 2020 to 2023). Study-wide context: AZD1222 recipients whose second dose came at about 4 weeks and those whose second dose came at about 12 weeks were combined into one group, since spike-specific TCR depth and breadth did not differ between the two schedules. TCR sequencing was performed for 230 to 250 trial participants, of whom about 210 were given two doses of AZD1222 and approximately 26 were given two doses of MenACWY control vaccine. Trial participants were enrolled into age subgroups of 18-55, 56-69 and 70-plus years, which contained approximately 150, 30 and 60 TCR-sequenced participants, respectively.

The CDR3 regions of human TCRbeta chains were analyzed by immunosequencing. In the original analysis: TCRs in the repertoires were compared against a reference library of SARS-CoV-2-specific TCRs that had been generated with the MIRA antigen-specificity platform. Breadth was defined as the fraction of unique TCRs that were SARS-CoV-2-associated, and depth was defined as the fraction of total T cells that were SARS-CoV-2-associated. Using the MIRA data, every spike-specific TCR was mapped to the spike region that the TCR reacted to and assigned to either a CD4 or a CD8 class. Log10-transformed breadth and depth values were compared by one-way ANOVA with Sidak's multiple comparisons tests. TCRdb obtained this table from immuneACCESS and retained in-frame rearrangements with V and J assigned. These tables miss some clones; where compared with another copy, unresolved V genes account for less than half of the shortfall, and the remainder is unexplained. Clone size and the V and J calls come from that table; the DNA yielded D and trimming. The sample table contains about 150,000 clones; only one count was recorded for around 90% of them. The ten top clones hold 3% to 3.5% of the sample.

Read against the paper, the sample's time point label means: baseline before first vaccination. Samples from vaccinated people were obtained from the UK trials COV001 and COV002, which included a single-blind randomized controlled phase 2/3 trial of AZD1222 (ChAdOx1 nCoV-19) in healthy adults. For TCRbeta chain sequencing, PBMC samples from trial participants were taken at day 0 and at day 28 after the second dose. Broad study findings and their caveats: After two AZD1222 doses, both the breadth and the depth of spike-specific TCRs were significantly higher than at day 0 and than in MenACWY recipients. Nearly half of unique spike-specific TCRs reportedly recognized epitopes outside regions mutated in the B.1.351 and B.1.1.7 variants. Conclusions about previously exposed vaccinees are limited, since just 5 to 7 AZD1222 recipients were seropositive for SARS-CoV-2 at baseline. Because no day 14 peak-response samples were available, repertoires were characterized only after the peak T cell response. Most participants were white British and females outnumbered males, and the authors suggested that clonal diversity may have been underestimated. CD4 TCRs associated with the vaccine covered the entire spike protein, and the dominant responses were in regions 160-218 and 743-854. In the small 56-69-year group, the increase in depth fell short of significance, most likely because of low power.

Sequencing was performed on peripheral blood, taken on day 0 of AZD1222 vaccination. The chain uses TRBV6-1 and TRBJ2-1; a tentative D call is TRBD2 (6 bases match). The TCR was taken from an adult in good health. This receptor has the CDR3 CASSEGLTGQFF. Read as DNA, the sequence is TGTGCCAGCAGTGAGGGACTCACAGGGCAGTTCTTC.